The 24 T cell receptor beta chains below all came from one sample that was sequenced in a study of cytomegalovirus exposure and HLA in healthy donors. Amplification used 60 Vbeta primers and 13 Jbeta primers. Here immunoSEQ multiplex PCR was the method, and the copy in TCRdb shows in-frame clones only, minus some. Of some 63,000 clones in the sample, about 80% were seen once. What was sequenced was PBMCs. Every receptor here comes from a human donor in good health.

The chain recombines TRBV7-3 with TRBJ1-2, with TRBD1 matching 7 bases. The CDR3 extends over 14 amino acids. CDR1 and CDR2 from the germline V gene are SGHTA and FQGTGA. V lost 2 bases and J lost 6; bases outside the gene matches: 6. CDR3 nucleotide sequence: TGTGCCAGCAGCTTAGATCACAGGGGCGATGGCTACACCTTC. Protein sequence: CASSLDHRGDGYTF.

This sequence joins TRBV19 and TRBJ1-2, with TRBD1 matching over 8 bases. Germline V gives CDR1 LNHDA, CDR2 SQIVND (reference sequence). The CDR3 is 20 residues long. Trimming cost V 7 bases and J 3 bases; bases outside gene matches: 25. The CDR3 loop reads CASTHGGWTGNRGVHYGYTF. In DNA, the CDR3 is TGTGCCAGTACCCACGGAGGTTGGACAGGGAACCGAGGGGTCCACTATGGCTACACCTTC. Using reference TRBV19 and TRBJ1-2 for the parts outside the CDR3, the full variable domain is DGGITQSPKYLFRKEGQNVTLSCEQNLNHDAMYWYRQDPGQGLRLIYYSQIVNDFQKGDIAEGYSVSREKKESFPLTVTSAQKNPTAFYLCASTHGGWTGNRGVHYGYTFGSGTRLTVV.

The chain carries TRBV21-1 and TRBJ2-1; the table's D call of TRBD1 was not tested on the DNA. TRBV21-1 is annotated as a pseudogene. This CDR3 comprises 13 residues. The CDR3 spells CAKRDRGYNEQFF. The CDR3 DNA reads as TGTGCCAAGAGGGACAGGGGATACAATGAGCAGTTCTTC.

This clone was recorded only once. The gene calls are TRBV7-9 and TRBJ2-5; the D gene is possibly TRBD2 (6 bases). The CDR3 consists of 15 residues. Deletions cut 3 bases from V and 4 bases from J, with 15 bases between. Germline CDR1 reads SEHNR; CDR2 reads FQNEAQ (reference sequence). The CDR3 sequence: CASSFSGTVGETQYF. In DNA form, the CDR3 reads TGTGCCAGCAGCTTCTCCGGGACTGTGGGAGAGACCCAGTACTTC.

The V and J genes are TRBV5-6 and TRBJ2-3; unclear D gene. The CDR3 runs to 14 residues. In germline, CDR1 is SGHDT, CDR2 YYEEEE. Trimming pared 2 bases from V and 0 bases from J, leaving 7 bases between. The CDR3 sequence: CASSFFSSTDTQYF. The DNA of the CDR3 is TGTGCCAGCAGCTTCTTTTCTAGCACAGATACGCAGTATTTT. The entire variable domain, with the rest obtained from reference TRBV5-6 and TRBJ2-3, is as follows: DAGVTQSPTHLIKTRGQQVTLRCSPKSGHDTVSWYQQALGQGPQFIFQYYEEEERQRGNFPDRFSGHQFPNYSSELNVNALLLGDSALYLCASSFFSSTDTQYFGPGTRLTVL.

Comments on this clone: Germline and junction disagree at one end, which may indicate a read error. The chain couples TRBV7-9 to TRBJ2-5; 10 positions match TRBD2. This CDR3 contains 14 residues. Germline values: CDR1 SEHNR, CDR2 FQNEAQ (reference sequence). CDR3 sequence: CSSSPSGSQETQYF. CDR3 coding DNA: TGTTCCAGCAGCCCTAGCGGGAGCCAAGAGACCCAGTACTTC.

This clone was detected only a few times. It is likely a read error: a sequence one base away is far more abundant. The chain joins TRBV4-2 to TRBJ2-1; 10 nucleotides match TRBD2. Germline loops: CDR1 LGHNA, CDR2 YNFKEQ. The CDR3 contains 16 residues. The CDR3 loop reads CASIQDASSGGNEQFF. The CDR3 DNA reads as TGTGCCAGCATCCAAGATGCCTCTAGCGGGGGCAATGAGCAGTTCTTC.

This chain connects TRBV9 to TRBJ2-7; D remains ambiguous. V gave up 1 base and J gave up 6 bases, with 20 bases separating them. The CDR3 has 16 residues. Per the germline V gene, CDR1 is SGDLS and CDR2 is YYNGEE. The CDR3 spells CASSVSPSAGFGEQYF. The CDR3, as DNA: TGTGCCAGCAGCGTATCCCCCTCTGCCGGGTTTGGCGAGCAGTACTTC.

V is TRBV7-8 and J is TRBJ2-5; possibly TRBD1 for D (6 bases). Germline V CDR1 and CDR2: SGHVS, FQNEAQ. The V and J ends lost 5 bases and 7 bases respectively, with 20 bases between them. This CDR3 has 15 residues. The CDR3 bases are TGTGCCAGCAGCACCTCAAGCATGGGGGCGGGGACCCAGTACTTC. The encoded protein is CASSTSSMGAGTQYF.

This chain uses TRBV14 with TRBJ2-1; D unresolved. V dropped 5 bases and J dropped 9 bases, with 11 bases sitting between them. This CDR3 spans 12 amino acids. CDR1 and CDR2 from the germline V gene are SGHDN and FVKESK. The CDR3 loop reads CASSGMGREQFF. CDR3 bases: TGTGCCAGCAGCGGCATGGGCCGTGAGCAGTTCTTC. Looking up the rest from reference TRBV14 and TRBJ2-1 gives the full variable domain: EAGVTQFPSHSVIEKGQTVTLRCDPISGHDNLYWYRRVMGKEIKFLLHFVKESKQDESGMPNNRFLAERTGGTYSTLKVQPAELEDSGVYFCASSGMGREQFFGPGTRLTVL.

The gene calls are TRBV4-3 and TRBJ2-1, with 9 bases that match TRBD2. Germline lookup yields CDR1 LGHNA and CDR2 YSLEER. The CDR3 is 15 amino acids. The V gene end was trimmed by 5 bases and the J gene end by 9 bases; junction bases not matched to a gene: 11. The CDR3: CASSSWVAGVLEQFF. The CDR3 DNA is TGCGCCAGCAGCAGCTGGGTAGCGGGAGTCCTTGAGCAGTTCTTC.

The V and J genes are TRBV10-3 and TRBJ2-7; tentatively, D is TRBD2 (5 bases). This CDR3 contains 13 residues. The germline gives CDR1 ENHRY, CDR2 SYGVKD. V was clipped by 2 bases and J by 4 bases, with 9 bases between them. The CDR3 nucleotides are TGTGCCATCAGTGAGCCCGGGAAATACGAGCAGTACTTC. It translates to CAISEPGKYEQYF.

The V call is TRBV19, the J call TRBJ2-5; TRBD2 matches 7 bases. The germline V gene encodes CDR1 LNHDA and CDR2 SQIVND (reference sequence). J lost 3 bases, V lost 3 bases, and 13 bases had no gene match. The CDR3 runs 17 residues. CDR3 residues: CASSMASGPWAEETQYF. The CDR3 DNA reads TGTGCCAGTAGTATGGCTAGCGGTCCGTGGGCGGAAGAGACCCAGTACTTC. The full variable domain, with the rest looked up from reference TRBV19 and TRBJ2-5, is DGGITQSPKYLFRKEGQNVTLSCEQNLNHDAMYWYRQDPGQGLRLIYYSQIVNDFQKGDIAEGYSVSREKKESFPLTVTSAQKNPTAFYLCASSMASGPWAEETQYFGPGTRLLVL.

The table lists this clone with a few counts. This chain uses TRBV28 with TRBJ1-5; 10 nucleotides agree with TRBD1. CDR1 and CDR2 (germline): MDHEN, SYDVKM. CDR3 length equals 15 residues. The J segment lost 6 bases and the V segment lost 7 bases, leaving 9 bases of the junction unmatched. CDR3 protein: CASTLRTGGFQPQHF. CDR3 nucleotides: TGTGCCAGCACCCTAAGGACAGGGGGGTTTCAGCCCCAGCATTTT.

J is TRBJ1-4 and V is TRBV7-2, with 9 positions matching TRBD1. Trimming removed 5 bases from V and 6 bases from J; junction bases left unmatched: 7. The CDR3 length is 15 residues. Germline CDR1 reads SGHTA; CDR2 reads FQGNSA. This chain's CDR3 is CASSPDRGLHEKLFF. The DNA for the CDR3 is TGTGCCAGCAGCCCGGACAGGGGACTTCATGAAAAACTGTTTTTT.

V is TRBV2 and J is TRBJ1-1; TRBD1 is a possible D gene (6 bases). Germline loops: CDR1 SNHLY, CDR2 FYNNEI. V gave up 7 bases and J gave up 3 bases, with 18 bases separating them. The CDR3 runs to 15 residues. The CDR3 is CASKWTGGGDTEAFF. The CDR3 DNA sequence: TGTGCCAGCAAGTGGACGGGGGGCGGGGACACTGAAGCTTTCTTT.

This chain connects TRBV27 to TRBJ2-1; maybe TRBD2 (5 bases). The germline V and J ends were trimmed by 2 bases and 0 bases, with 11 bases remaining between them. Germline V gene sequence: CDR1 MNHEY, CDR2 SMNVEV (reference sequence). The CDR3 covers 16 residues. CDR3 DNA: TGTGCCAGCAGTTTAGGCCCGGGGAGCTCCTACAATGAGCAGTTCTTC. Amino acid sequence: CASSLGPGSSYNEQFF.

As for this clone: Relative to the germline gene, one junction end is altered; a read error may explain this. V usage is TRBV7-7 and J usage is TRBJ2-2; D is uncertain. Germline V gives CDR1 SSHAT, CDR2 FNYEAQ (reference sequence). CDR3 length: 13 residues. The DNA for the CDR3 is TGTGCTAGCAGCCCAACCCCGGAGGGGGAGCTGTTTTTT. Translated: CASSPTPEGELFF.

This clone was observed a handful of times. This chain uses TRBV10-2 with TRBJ2-7; TRBD2 might be the D (5 bases). Trimming removed 3 bases from V and 2 bases from J, with 32 bases in between. Germline CDR1 WSHSY, CDR2 SAAADI. This CDR3 spans 21 amino acids. The CDR3 bases are TGCGCCAGCAGTGACCCCCTTGAGGTAGCCCCGTTTTCCCGGGGTGCCTACGAGCAGTACTTC. This translates into CASSDPLEVAPFSRGAYEQYF.

This chain joins TRBV7-3 and TRBJ2-5; D gene uncertain. CDR1 and CDR2 (germline): SGHTA, FQGTGA. The ends were cut back, 2 bases at V and 2 bases at J, with 6 bases in the middle. The CDR3 runs to 13 residues. CDR3 nucleotide sequence: TGTGCCAGCAGCTTACGGTTTCAAGAGACCCAGTACTTC. The encoded protein is CASSLRFQETQYF.

V usage is TRBV20-1 and J usage is TRBJ2-3; D is perhaps TRBD2 (5 bases). The CDR3 consists of 11 residues. Trimming took 3 bases from V and 7 from J, leaving 8 bases between them. Germline lookup yields CDR1 DFQATT and CDR2 SNEGSKA (reference sequence). The CDR3 loop is CSASSGYTQYF. The CDR3 DNA reads TGCAGTGCTAGTTCGGGATATACGCAGTATTTT.

The chain has TRBV7-2 and TRBJ2-1, with D maybe TRBD1 (6 bases). Trimming left V 5 bases short and J 1 base short, with 6 bases between. The CDR3 is made up of 13 amino acids. Germline V gene sequence: CDR1 SGHTA, CDR2 FQGNSA. The CDR3 coding sequence is TGTGCCAGCAGCCAGGGGTCCTACAATGAGCAGTTCTTC. Translation gives CASSQGSYNEQFF. The variable domain in full, completed from reference TRBV7-2 and TRBJ2-1, reads GAGVSQSPSNKVTEKGKDVELRCDPISGHTALYWYRQSLGQGLEFLIYFQGNSAPDKSGLPSDRFSAERTGGSVSTLTIQRTQQEDSAVYLCASSQGSYNEQFFGPGTRLTVL.

The chain couples TRBV5-1 to TRBJ2-5; 8 nucleotides line up with TRBD1. Germline CDR1 SGHRS, CDR2 YFSETQ. Losses at the gene ends were 0 bases for V and 1 base for J; bases not matched to a gene: 5. The CDR3 is 16 amino acids. The CDR3 DNA reads as TGCGCCAGCAGCTTGGCCGGGACAGGATTCCAAGAGACCCAGTACTTC. Encoded protein: CASSLAGTGFQETQYF. The complete variable domain, with remaining parts taken from reference TRBV5-1 and TRBJ2-5, reads KAGVTQTPRYLIKTRGQQVTLSCSPISGHRSVSWYQQTPGQGLQFLFEYFSETQRNKGNFPGRFSGRQFSNSRSEMNVSTLELGDSALYLCASSLAGTGFQETQYFGPGTRLLVL.

V and J are TRBV6-1 and TRBJ1-2; 7 positions match TRBD1. Trimming cost V 5 bases and J 8 bases; bases outside gene matches: 11. CDR3 size: 14 residues. Germline CDR1 and CDR2: MNHNS and SASEGT. Written as DNA, the CDR3 is TGTGCCAGCAGTTATTCGGGACAGAACAGAGGCTACACCTTC. Its translation is CASSYSGQNRGYTF.